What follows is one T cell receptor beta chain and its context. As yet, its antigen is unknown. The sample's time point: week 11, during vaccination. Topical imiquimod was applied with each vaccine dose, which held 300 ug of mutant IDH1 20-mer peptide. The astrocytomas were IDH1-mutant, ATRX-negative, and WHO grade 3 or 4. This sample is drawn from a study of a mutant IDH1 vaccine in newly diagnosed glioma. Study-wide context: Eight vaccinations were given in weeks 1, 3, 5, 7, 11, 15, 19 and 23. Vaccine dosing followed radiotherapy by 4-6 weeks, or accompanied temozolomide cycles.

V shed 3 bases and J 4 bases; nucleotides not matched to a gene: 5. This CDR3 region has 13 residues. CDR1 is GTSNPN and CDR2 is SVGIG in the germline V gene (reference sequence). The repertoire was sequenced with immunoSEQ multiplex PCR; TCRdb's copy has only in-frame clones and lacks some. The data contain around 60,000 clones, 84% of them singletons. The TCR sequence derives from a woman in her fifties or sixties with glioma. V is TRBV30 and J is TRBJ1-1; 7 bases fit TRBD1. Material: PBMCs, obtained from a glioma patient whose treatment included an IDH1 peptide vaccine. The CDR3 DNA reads TGTGCCTGGAGCGACAGGGTTGGCACTGAAGCTTTCTTT. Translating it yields CAWSDRVGTEAFF.